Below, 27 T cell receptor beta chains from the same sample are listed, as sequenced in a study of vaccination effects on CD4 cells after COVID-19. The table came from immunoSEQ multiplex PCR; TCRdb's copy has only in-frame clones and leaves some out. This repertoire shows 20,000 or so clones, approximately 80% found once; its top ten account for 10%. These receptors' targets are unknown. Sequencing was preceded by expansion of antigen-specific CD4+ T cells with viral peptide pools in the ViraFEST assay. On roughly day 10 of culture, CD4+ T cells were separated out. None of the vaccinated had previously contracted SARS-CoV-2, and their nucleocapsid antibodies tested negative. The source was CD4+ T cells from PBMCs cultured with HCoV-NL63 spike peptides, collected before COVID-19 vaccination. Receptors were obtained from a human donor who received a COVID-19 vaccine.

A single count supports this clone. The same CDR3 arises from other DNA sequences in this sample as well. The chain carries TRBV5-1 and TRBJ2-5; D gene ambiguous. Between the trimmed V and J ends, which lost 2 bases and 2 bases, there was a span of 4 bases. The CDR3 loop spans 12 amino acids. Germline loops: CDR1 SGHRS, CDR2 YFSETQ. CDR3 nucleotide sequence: TGCGCCAGCAGCTTTGATCAAGAGACCCAGTACTTC. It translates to CASSFDQETQYF.

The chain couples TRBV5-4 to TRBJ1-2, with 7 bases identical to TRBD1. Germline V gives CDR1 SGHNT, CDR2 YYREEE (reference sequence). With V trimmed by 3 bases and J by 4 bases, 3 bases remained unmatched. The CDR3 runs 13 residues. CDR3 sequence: CASSSTGTYGYTF. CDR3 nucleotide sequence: TGTGCCAGCAGCTCGACAGGGACCTATGGCTACACCTTC.

The CDR3: CASSQGIREDTEAFF. The CDR3 DNA follows: TGCGCCAGCAGCCAAGGTATCAGAGAGGACACTGAAGCTTTCTTT. The V and J genes are TRBV4-1 and TRBJ1-1; no definite D call. The V and J ends lost 1 base and 3 bases respectively, with 12 bases between them. Germline lookup yields CDR1 MGHRA and CDR2 YSYEKL. The CDR3 loop spans 15 amino acids.

CDR3 sequence: CASSLGTSNYGYTF. The CDR3 DNA reads TGCGCCAGCAGCTTGGGGACGTCTAACTATGGCTACACCTTC. This rearrangement joins TRBV5-1 to TRBJ1-2; D gene unclear. The CDR3 extends over 14 amino acids. V lost 0 bases and J 0 bases, leaving 6 bases between the germline ends. Germline lookup yields CDR1 SGHRS and CDR2 YFSETQ.

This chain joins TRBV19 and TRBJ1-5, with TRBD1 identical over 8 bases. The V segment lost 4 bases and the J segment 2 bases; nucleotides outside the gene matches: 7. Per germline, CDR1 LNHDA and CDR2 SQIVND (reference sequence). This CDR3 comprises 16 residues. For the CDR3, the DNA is TGTGCCAGTAGTACCCAACCGACAGGGGGCAATCAGCCCCAGCATTTT. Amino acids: CASSTQPTGGNQPQHF.

This CDR3 is CASSAGQRYEQYF. The CDR3 bases are TGTGCCAGCAGCGCCGGACAAAGATACGAGCAGTACTTC. The genes are TRBV7-9 and TRBJ2-7, with D perhaps TRBD1 (5 bases). Germline V CDR1 and CDR2: SEHNR, FQNEAQ (reference sequence). The V and J ends lost 5 bases and 4 bases respectively, with 12 bases between them. The CDR3 sequence is 13 residues long.

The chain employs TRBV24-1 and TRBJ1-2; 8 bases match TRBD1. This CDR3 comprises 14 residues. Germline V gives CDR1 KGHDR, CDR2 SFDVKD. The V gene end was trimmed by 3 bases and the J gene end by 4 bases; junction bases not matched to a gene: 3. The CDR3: CATSDGDRGYGYTF. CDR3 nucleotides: TGTGCCACCAGTGATGGAGACAGGGGCTATGGCTACACCTTC.

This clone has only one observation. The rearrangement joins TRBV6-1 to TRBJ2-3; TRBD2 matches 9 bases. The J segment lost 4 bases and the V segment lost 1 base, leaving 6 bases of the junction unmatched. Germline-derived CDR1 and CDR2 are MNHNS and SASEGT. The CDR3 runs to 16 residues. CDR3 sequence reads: CASSEVSGSFADTQYF. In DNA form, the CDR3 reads TGTGCCAGCAGTGAAGTTAGCGGGAGTTTCGCAGATACGCAGTATTTT.

This chain's CDR3 is CASSLWGNPGMNTEAFF. CDR3 sequence (DNA): TGCGCCAGCAGCTTGTGGGGCAATCCCGGCATGAACACTGAAGCTTTCTTT. The rearrangement links TRBV5-1 to TRBJ1-1, with D tentatively TRBD1 (5 bases). There are 17 residues in the CDR3. V was trimmed by 1 base and J by 0 bases, leaving 16 bases between them. The germline V gene encodes CDR1 SGHRS and CDR2 YFSETQ.

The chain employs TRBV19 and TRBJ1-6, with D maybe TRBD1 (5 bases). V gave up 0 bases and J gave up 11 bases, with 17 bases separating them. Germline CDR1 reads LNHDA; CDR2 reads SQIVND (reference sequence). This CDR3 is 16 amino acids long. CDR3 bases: TGTGCCAGTAGTATAGATTATCAGGGAGGAAGGACACCCCTCCACTTT. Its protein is CASSIDYQGGRTPLHF.

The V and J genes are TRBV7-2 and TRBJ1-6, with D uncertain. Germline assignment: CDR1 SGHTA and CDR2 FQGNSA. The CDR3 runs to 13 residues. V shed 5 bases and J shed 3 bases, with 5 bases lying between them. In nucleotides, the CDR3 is TGTGCCAGCAGCCCCCTCTATAATTCACCCCTCCACTTT. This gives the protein CASSPLYNSPLHF.

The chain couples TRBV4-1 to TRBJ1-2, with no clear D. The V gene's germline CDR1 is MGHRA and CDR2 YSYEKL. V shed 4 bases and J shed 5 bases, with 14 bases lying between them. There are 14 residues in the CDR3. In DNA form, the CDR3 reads TGCGCCAGCAGCCCCGATTTCGGTGGGTATGGCTACACCTTC. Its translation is CASSPDFGGYGYTF.

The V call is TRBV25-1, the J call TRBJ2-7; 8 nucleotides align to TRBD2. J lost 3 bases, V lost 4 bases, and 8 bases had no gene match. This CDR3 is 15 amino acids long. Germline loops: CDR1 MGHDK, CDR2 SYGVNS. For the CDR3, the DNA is TGTGCCAGCAGTGGACCCGAGCGGGGGTACTACGAGCAGTACTTC. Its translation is CASSGPERGYYEQYF.

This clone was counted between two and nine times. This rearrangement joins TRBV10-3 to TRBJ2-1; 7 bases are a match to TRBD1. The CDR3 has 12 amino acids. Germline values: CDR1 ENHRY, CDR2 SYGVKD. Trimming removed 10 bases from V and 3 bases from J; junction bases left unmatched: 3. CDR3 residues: CATWDSYNEQFF. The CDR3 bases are TGTGCCACGTGGGACAGCTACAATGAGCAGTTCTTC.

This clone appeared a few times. As DNA, the CDR3 is TGTGCCTGGAGTCCATATGAATTCTACGAGCAGTACTTC. Translation: CAWSPYEFYEQYF. This chain links TRBV30 with TRBJ2-7; D is undetermined. The CDR3 totals 13 residues. Germline CDR1 GTSNPN, CDR2 SVGIG (reference sequence). With 2 bases removed from V and 3 bases from J, the gap between germline ends came to 11 bases.

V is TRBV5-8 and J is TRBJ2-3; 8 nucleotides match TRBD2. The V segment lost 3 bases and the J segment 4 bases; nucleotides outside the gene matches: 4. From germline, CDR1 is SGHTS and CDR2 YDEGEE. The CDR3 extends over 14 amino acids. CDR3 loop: CASSSGTRADTQYF. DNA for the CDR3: TGTGCCAGCAGCTCCGGGACTAGGGCAGATACGCAGTATTTT.

CDR3 in amino acids: CASSLAWRSYEQYF. The CDR3 DNA reads as TGTGCCAGCAGCTTAGCGTGGAGGTCCTACGAGCAGTACTTC. This chain uses TRBV11-2 with TRBJ2-7, with a possible D match to TRBD2 (5 bases). V gave up 1 base and J gave up 1 base, with 8 bases separating them. This CDR3 contains 14 residues. Per germline, CDR1 SGHAT and CDR2 FQNNGV.

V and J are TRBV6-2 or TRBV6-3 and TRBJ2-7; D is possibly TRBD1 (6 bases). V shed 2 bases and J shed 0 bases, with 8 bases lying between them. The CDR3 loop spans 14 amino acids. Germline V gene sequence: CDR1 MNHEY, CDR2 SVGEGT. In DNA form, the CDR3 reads TGTGCCAGCAGTTACCCGACAGGCTCCTACGAGCAGTACTTC. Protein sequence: CASSYPTGSYEQYF.

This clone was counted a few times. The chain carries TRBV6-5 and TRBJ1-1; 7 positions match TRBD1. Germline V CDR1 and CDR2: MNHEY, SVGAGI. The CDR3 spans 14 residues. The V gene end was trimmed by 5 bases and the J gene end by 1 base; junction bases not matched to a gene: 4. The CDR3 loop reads CASSTGTENTEAFF. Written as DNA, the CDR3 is TGTGCCAGCAGTACTGGGACAGAGAACACTGAAGCTTTCTTT.

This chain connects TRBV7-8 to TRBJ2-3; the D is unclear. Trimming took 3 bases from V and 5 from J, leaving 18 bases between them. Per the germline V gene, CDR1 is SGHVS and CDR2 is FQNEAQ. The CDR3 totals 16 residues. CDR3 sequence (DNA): TGTGCCAGCAGCTTTAATTTGGATAGTCAAGGAGATACGCAGTATTTT. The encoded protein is CASSFNLDSQGDTQYF.

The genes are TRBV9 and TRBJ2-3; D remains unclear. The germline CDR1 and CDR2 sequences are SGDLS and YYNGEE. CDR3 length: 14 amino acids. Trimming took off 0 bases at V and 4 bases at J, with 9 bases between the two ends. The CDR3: CASSVEAGADTQYF. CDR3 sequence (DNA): TGTGCCAGCAGCGTAGAGGCTGGGGCAGATACGCAGTATTTT.

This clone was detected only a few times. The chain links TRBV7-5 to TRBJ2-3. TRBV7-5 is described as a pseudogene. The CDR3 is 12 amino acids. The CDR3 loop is CVRFPRTDTQYF. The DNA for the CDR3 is TGTGTCAGATTCCCCCGCACAGATACGCAGTATTTT.

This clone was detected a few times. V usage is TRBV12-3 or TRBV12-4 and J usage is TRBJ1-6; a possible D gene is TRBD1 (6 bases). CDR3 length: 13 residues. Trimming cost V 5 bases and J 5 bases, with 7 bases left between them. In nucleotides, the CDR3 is TGTGCCAGCAGTACAGGGCATAATTCACCCCTCCACTTT. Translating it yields CASSTGHNSPLHF.

CDR3 coding DNA: TGCAGCGTACGACAGGGGATCTACGAGCAGTACTTC. It codes for CSVRQGIYEQYF. The chain has TRBV29-1 and TRBJ2-7; 8 nucleotides line up with TRBD1. The germline V gene encodes CDR1 SQVTM and CDR2 ANQGSEA. This CDR3 has 12 residues. V trimming: 6 bases; J trimming: 3 bases; junction bases outside the gene matches: 4.

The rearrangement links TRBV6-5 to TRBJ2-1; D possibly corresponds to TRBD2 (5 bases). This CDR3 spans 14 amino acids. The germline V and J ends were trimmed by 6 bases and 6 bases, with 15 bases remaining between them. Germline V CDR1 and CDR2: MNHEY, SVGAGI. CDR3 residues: CASRLQAASNEQFF. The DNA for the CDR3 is TGTGCCAGCAGGCTGCAAGCGGCTTCCAATGAGCAGTTCTTC.

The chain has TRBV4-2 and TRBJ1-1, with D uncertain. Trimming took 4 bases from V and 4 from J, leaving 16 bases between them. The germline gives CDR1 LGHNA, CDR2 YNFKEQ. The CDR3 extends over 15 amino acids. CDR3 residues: CASSLFKGVGTEAFF. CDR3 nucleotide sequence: TGTGCCAGCAGCCTTTTTAAGGGAGTCGGCACTGAAGCTTTCTTT.

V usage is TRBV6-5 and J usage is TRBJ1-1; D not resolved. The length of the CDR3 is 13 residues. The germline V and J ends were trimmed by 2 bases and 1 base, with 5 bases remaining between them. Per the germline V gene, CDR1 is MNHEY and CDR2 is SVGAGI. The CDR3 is CASSYAENTEAFF. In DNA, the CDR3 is TGTGCCAGCAGTTACGCGGAGAACACTGAAGCTTTCTTT.